Each of the 10 T cell receptor beta chains below was sequenced from the same sample in a study of T-cell reconstitution after alpha-beta-depleted transplantation in children. Unique molecular identifiers were incorporated during preparation of the TCRbeta library. One entry per CDR3 protein results from TCRdb running MiXCR on the PCR reads. The sample lists approximately 97,000 distinct CDR3 sequences, over 6% occurring once. Sequencing used PBMCs, obtained before TCRalphabeta/CD19-depleted stem cell transplant. The receptor source for this set is a boy aged 2 to 9 with acute lymphoblastic leukemia, due to receive a stem cell transplant.

The chain couples TRBV14 to TRBJ2-2, with unresolved D. The CDR3 has 12 residues. Trimming left V 0 bases short and J 7 bases short, with 3 bases between. Germline-derived CDR1 and CDR2 are SGHDN and FVKESK. The CDR3 DNA sequence: TGTGCCAGCAGCCAAGATCACGGGGAGCTGTTTTTT. This codes for CASSQDHGELFF.

The rearrangement uses TRBV3-1 and TRBJ2-5; D assignment may be TRBD1 or TRBD2 (5 bases each). Trimming took 3 bases from V and 5 from J, leaving 19 bases between them. Germline CDR1 is LGHDT and CDR2 is YNNKEL (reference sequence). This CDR3 has 16 residues. DNA for the CDR3: TGTGCCAGCAGCCACAGCACAGAAGGACGGGACGAGACCCAGTACTTC. Amino acids: CASSHSTEGRDETQYF.

This clonotype was recorded at least ten times. This sequence joins TRBV27 and TRBJ1-2; the match to TRBD1 covers 7 bases. Germline CDR1 MNHEY, CDR2 SMNVEV (reference sequence). After removal of 6 bases from V and 5 bases from J, the junction contained 6 bases not matched to a gene. This CDR3 region has 13 residues. CDR3 residues: CASSLQGRYGYTF. The CDR3 DNA follows: TGTGCCAGCAGCTTACAGGGGAGGTATGGCTACACCTTC.

This clonotype was recorded many times. The chain employs TRBV7-6 and TRBJ2-1; 11 bases map to TRBD2. CDR1 SGHVS and CDR2 FNYEAQ come from the germline V gene. V was pared by 5 bases and J by 6 bases, with 12 bases of the junction left unmatched. CDR3 length: 17 residues. CDR3 in DNA: TGTGCCAGCAGCCCCGTACCTGAAGGGACTAGCGGCAATGAGCAGTTCTTC. It is translated as CASSPVPEGTSGNEQFF. The complete variable domain, with remaining parts taken from reference TRBV7-6 and TRBJ2-1, reads GAGVSQSPRYKVTKRGQDVALRCDPISGHVSLYWYRQALGQGPEFLTYFNYEAQQDKSGLPNDRFSAERPEGSISTLTIQRTEQRDSAMYRCASSPVPEGTSGNEQFFGPGTRLTVL.

This clonotype showed up many times. The J gene is TRBJ2-6, the V gene TRBV9, with TRBD1 matching over 7 bases. J lost 0 bases, V lost 4 bases, and 16 bases had no gene match. Germline CDR1 SGDLS, CDR2 YYNGEE. The CDR3 is 20 residues long. CDR3 bases: TGTGCCAGCAGCTTCCCCAGTCAGCAGGGGGAGAGCTCTGGGGCCAACGTCCTGACTTTC. This gives the protein CASSFPSQQGESSGANVLTF.

This clonotype was seen many times. CDR3 residues: CASSSRQGSAAQHF. The CDR3 DNA is TGTGCCAGCAGCTCCCGACAGGGCTCCGCTGCCCAGCATTTT. This rearrangement joins TRBV7-2 to TRBJ1-5; TRBD1 agrees at 7 bases. The CDR3 spans 14 residues. With V trimmed by 4 bases and J by 11 bases, 11 bases remained unmatched. CDR1 and CDR2 (germline): SGHTA, FQGNSA.

This clonotype was observed at least ten times. The chain has TRBV9 and TRBJ1-1, with a weak D call TRBD1 (6 bases). This CDR3 contains 14 residues. V was trimmed by 5 bases and J by 7 bases, leaving 18 bases between them. Germline V gene data show CDR1 as SGDLS and CDR2 as YYNGEE. The CDR3 DNA sequence: TGTGCCAGCAGACCAGGGGCGCAGAGTGATGAAGCTTTCTTT. Translating gives CASRPGAQSDEAFF.

Only a few counts were recorded for this clonotype. This sequence joins TRBV20-1 and TRBJ1-5; unclear D gene. Germline values: CDR1 DFQATT, CDR2 SNEGSKA (reference sequence). The CDR3 contains 14 residues. V was cut by 4 bases and J by 5 bases, with 15 bases left in between. DNA for the CDR3: TGCAGTGCTACGAGCACGGTCTCGGATCAGCCCCAGCATTTT. Translated, it gives CSATSTVSDQPQHF.

This clonotype was seen at least ten times. The chain combines TRBV12-3 or TRBV12-4 with TRBJ2-3; D gene ambiguous. There are 13 residues in the CDR3. V shed 5 bases and J shed 5 bases, with 11 bases lying between them. The CDR3 is CASSPGSGDTQYF. The DNA of the CDR3 is TGTGCCAGCAGTCCCGGGTCAGGAGATACGCAGTATTTT.

There are many counts of this clonotype. The rearrangement links TRBV6-5 to TRBJ1-6; 7 bases fit TRBD1. The CDR3 has 15 amino acids. V trimming: 2 bases; J trimming: 10 bases; junction bases outside the gene matches: 8. Germline CDR1 reads MNHEY; CDR2 reads SVGAGI. CDR3 nucleotides: TGTGCCAGCAGTTACGAAGTAGGGGGCACGTCACCCCTCCACTTT. Its translation: CASSYEVGGTSPLHF.